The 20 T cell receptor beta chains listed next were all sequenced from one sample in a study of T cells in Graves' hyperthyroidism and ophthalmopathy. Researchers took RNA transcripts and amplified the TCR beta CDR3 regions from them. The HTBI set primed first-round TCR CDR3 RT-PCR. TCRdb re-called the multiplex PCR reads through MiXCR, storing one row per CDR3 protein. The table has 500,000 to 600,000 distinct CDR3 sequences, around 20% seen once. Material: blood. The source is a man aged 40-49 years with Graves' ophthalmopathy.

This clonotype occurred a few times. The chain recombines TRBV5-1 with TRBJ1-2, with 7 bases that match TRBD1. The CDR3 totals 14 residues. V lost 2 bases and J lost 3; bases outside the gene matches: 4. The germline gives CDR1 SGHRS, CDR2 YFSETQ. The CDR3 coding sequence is TGCGCCAGCAGCTTCGTAGGGGGCGACTATGGCTACACCTTC. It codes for CASSFVGGDYGYTF.

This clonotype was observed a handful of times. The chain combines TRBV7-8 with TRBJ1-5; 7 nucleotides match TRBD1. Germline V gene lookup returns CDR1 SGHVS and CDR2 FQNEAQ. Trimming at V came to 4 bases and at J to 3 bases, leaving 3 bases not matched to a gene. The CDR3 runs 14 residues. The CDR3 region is CASSSGTVNQPQHF. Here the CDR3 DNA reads TGTGCCAGCAGCTCAGGGACAGTCAATCAGCCCCAGCATTTT.

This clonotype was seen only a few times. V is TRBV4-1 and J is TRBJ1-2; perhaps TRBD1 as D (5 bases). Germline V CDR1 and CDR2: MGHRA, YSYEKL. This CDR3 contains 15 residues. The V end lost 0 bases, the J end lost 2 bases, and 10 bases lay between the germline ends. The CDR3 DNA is TGCGCCAGCAGCCAAGAGGCCAGGGCGAACTATGGCTACACCTTC. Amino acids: CASSQEARANYGYTF.

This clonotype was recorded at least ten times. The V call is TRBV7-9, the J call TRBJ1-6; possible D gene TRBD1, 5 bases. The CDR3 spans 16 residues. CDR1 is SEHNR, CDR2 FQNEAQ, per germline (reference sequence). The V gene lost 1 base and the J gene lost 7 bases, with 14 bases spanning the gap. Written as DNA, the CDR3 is TGTGCCAGCAGCTTAGTGGCAGGGACGGCAAATTCACCCCTCCACTTT. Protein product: CASSLVAGTANSPLHF.

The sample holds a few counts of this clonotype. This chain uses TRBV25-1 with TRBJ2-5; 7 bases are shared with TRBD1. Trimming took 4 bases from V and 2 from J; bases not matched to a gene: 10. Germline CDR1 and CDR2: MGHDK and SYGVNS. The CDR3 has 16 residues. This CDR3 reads CASSAPGTALQETQYF. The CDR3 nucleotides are TGTGCCAGCAGTGCTCCCGGGACAGCACTACAAGAGACCCAGTACTTC.

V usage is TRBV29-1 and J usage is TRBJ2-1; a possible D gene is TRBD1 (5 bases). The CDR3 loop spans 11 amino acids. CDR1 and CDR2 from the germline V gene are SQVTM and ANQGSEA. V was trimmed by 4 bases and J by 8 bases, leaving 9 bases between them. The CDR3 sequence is CSVAQGDEQFF. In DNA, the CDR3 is TGCAGCGTTGCCCAAGGGGATGAGCAGTTCTTC.

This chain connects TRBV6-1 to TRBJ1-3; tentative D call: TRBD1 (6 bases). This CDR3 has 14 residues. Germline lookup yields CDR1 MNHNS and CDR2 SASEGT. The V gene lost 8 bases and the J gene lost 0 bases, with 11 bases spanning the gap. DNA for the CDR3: TGTGCCAGCGGGGGCGGATTCTCTGGAAACACCATATATTTT. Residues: CASGGGFSGNTIYF.

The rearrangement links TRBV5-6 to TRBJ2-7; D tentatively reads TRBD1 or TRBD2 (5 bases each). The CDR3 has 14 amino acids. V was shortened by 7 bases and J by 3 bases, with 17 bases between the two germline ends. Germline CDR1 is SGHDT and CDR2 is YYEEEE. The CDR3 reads CASGYWDADYEQYF. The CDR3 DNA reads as TGTGCCAGCGGCTACTGGGACGCAGACTACGAGCAGTACTTC.

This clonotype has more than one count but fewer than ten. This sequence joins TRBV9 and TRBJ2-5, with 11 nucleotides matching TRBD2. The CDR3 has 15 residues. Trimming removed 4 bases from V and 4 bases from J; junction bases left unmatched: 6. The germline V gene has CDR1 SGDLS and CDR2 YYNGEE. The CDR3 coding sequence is TGTGCCAGCAGCTTTAGCGGGGGGGCCCCAGAGACCCAGTACTTC. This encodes CASSFSGGAPETQYF.

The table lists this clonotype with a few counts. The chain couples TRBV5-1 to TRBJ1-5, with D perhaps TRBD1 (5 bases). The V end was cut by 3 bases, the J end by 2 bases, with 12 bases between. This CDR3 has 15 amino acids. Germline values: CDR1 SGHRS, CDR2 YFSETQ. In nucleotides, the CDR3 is TGCGCCAGCAGCTGGGGGGGGGGGGGCAATCAGCCCCAGCATTTT. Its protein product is CASSWGGGGNQPQHF.

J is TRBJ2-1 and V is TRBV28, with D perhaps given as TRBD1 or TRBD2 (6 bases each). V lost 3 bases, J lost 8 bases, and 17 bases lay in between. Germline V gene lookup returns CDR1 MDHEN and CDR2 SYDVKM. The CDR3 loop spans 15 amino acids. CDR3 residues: CASSFGGRGLDEQFF. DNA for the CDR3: TGTGCCAGCAGTTTCGGGGGCAGGGGTTTGGATGAGCAGTTCTTC.

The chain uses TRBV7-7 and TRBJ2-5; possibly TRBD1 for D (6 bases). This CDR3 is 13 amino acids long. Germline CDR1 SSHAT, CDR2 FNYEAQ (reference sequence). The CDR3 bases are TGTGCTTCAGGGCAGGGGCGCCAAGAGACCCAGTACTTC. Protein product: CASGQGRQETQYF.

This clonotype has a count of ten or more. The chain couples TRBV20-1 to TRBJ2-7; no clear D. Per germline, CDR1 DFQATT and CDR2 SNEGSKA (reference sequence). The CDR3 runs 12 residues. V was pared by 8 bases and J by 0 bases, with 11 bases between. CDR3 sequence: CSPVFHSYEQYF. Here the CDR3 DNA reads TGCAGTCCCGTATTCCACTCCTACGAGCAGTACTTC.

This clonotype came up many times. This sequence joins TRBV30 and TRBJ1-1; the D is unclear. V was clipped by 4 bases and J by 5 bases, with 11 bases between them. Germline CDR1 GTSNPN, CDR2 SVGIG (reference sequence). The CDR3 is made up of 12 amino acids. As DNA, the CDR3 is TGTGCCTGGACCCCGGCCAGAACTGAAGCTTTCTTT. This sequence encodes CAWTPARTEAFF.

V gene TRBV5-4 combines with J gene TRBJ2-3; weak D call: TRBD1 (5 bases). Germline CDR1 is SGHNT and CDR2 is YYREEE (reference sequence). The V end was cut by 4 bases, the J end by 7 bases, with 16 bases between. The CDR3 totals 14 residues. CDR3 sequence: CASSPQGVANTQYF. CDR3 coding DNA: TGTGCCAGCAGCCCCCAAGGGGTGGCGAATACGCAGTATTTT.

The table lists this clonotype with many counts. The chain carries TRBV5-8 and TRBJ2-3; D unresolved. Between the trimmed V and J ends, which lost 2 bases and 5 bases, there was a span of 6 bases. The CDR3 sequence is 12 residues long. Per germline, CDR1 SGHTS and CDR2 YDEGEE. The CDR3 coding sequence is TGTGCCAGCAGCTTAAGTCAAGATACGCAGTATTTT. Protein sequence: CASSLSQDTQYF.

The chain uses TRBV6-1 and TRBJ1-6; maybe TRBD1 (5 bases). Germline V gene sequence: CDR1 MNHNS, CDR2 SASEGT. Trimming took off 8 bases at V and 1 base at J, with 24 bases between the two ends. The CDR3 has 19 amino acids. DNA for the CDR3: TGTGCCAGCCGACCCTCGCGAAGGGGTCCCGAGTCCTATAATTCACCCCTCCACTTT. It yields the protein CASRPSRRGPESYNSPLHF.

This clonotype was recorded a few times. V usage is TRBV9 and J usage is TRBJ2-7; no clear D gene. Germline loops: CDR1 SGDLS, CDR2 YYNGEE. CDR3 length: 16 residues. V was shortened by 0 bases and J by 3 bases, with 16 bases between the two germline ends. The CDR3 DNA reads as TGTGCCAGCAGCGTAGCAAGGCAGGTAGCCCTCTACGAGCAGTACTTC. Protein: CASSVARQVALYEQYF.

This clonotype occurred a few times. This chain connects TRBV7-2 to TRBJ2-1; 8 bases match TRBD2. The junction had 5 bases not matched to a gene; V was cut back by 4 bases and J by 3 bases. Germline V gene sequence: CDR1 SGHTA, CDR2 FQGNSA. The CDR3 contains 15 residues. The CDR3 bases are TGTGCCAGCAGCTCGGGAGGGTTGCTCTACAATGAGCAGTTCTTC. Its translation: CASSSGGLLYNEQFF.

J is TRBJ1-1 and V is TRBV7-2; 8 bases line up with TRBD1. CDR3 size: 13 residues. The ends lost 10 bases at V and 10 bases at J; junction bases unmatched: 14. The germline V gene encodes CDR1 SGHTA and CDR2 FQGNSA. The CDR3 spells CATYRPDTGGAFF. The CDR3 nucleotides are TGTGCCACCTACCGCCCTGACACAGGGGGAGCTTTCTTT.